A single sample is the source of the 2 T cell receptor beta chains below, sequenced in a study of cytomegalovirus exposure and HLA in healthy donors. A multiplex PCR was run with 60 Vbeta primers and 13 Jbeta primers. The method was immunoSEQ multiplex PCR; TCRdb's version includes in-frame clones alone and lacks a portion of them. Of 140,000 to 150,000 clones listed, over 60% are singletons. The sequenced sample consisted of PBMCs. All receptors come from a man aged 40-49 years in good health and CMV-seronegative.

The chain carries TRBV14 and TRBJ1-2, with 7 bases lining up with TRBD1. CDR1 and CDR2 (germline): SGHDN, FVKESK. The CDR3 covers 13 residues. V shed 8 bases and J 7 bases; nucleotides not matched to a gene: 10. This chain's CDR3 is CASGTSYRGGYTF. The CDR3 DNA reads TGTGCCAGCGGAACTAGTTACAGGGGTGGCTACACCTTC.

The genes are TRBV2 and TRBJ2-1; tentative D call: TRBD1 (6 bases). Deletions cut 7 bases from V and 7 bases from J, with 11 bases between. CDR1 SNHLY and CDR2 FYNNEI come from the germline V gene. The CDR3 loop spans 12 amino acids. DNA for the CDR3: TGTGCCAGCAAAGGGGGTAGGAATGAGCAGTTCTTC. The encoded protein is CASKGGRNEQFF.